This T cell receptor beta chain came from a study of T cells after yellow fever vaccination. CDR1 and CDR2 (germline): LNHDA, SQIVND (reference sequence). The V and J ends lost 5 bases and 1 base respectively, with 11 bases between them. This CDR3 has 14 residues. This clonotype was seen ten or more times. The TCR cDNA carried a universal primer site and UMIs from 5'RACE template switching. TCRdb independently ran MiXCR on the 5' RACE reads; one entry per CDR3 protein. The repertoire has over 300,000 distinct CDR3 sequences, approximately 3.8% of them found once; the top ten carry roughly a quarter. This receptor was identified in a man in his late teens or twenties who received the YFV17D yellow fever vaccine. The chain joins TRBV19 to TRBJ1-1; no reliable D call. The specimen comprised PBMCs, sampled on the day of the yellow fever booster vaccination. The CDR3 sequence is CASSPPDRNTEAFF. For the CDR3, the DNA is TGTGCCAGTAGTCCCCCCGATCGGAACACTGAAGCTTTCTTT.